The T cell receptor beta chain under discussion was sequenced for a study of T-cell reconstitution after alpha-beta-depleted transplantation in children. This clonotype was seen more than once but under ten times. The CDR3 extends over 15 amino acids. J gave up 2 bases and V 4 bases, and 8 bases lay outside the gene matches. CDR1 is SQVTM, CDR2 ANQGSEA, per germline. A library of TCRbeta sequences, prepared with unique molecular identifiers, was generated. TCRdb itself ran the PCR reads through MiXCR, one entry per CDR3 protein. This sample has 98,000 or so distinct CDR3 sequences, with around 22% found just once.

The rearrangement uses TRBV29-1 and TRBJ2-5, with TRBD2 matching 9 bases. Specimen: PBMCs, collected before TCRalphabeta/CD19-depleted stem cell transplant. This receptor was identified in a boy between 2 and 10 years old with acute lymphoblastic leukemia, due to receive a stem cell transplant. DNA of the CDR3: TGCAGCGTTGTCCCTAGCGGGAAAATTCAAGAGACCCAGTACTTC. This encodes CSVVPSGKIQETQYF.